Below are 14 T cell receptor beta chains sequenced from a single sample in a study of type 1 regulatory T cells. These TCRs' antigens remain unknown. MiXCR was run by TCRdb on the reads, yielding one entry per CDR3 protein. The data hold about 14,000 distinct CDR3 sequences, with approximately 13% observed a single time. Sequencing input: cultured T cells, either the whole culture or a sorted T cell fraction (not recorded which). Receptor source: a human donor in good health.

This clonotype came up many times. The chain is built from TRBV5-1 and TRBJ2-3; a weak D match, TRBD2 (6 bases). Trimming took off 0 bases at V and 2 bases at J, with 7 bases between the two ends. Germline V gene lookup returns CDR1 SGHRS and CDR2 YFSETQ. The CDR3 has 14 amino acids. In nucleotides, the CDR3 is TGCGCCAGCAGCTTGGGGGAGGTCACAGATACGCAGTATTTT. Translation gives CASSLGEVTDTQYF. The full variable domain, completed using reference TRBV5-1 and TRBJ2-3, is KAGVTQTPRYLIKTRGQQVTLSCSPISGHRSVSWYQQTPGQGLQFLFEYFSETQRNKGNFPGRFSGRQFSNSRSEMNVSTLELGDSALYLCASSLGEVTDTQYFGPGTRLTVL.

This clonotype counts as large. The V and J genes are TRBV7-2 and TRBJ2-1; either TRBD1 or TRBD2 may fit D (5 bases each). V was pared by 3 bases and J by 8 bases, with 11 bases between. The CDR3 is made up of 13 amino acids. Germline V lookup: CDR1 SGHTA, CDR2 FQGNSA. The CDR3 nucleotides are TGTGCCAGCAGCTTGGGGACCCTGGATGAGCAGTTCTTC. Its protein product is CASSLGTLDEQFF. The whole variable domain, remainder taken from reference TRBV7-2 and TRBJ2-1, is GAGVSQSPSNKVTEKGKDVELRCDPISGHTALYWYRQSLGQGLEFLIYFQGNSAPDKSGLPSDRFSAERTGGSVSTLTIQRTQQEDSAVYLCASSLGTLDEQFFGPGTRLTVL.

The table lists this clonotype with a few counts. This chain links TRBV6-1 with TRBJ2-1; 7 nucleotides align to TRBD2. CDR1 MNHNS and CDR2 SASEGT come from the germline V gene. V shed 2 bases, J shed 0 bases, and the junction held 4 bases outside the gene matches. The CDR3 length is 16 residues. In DNA, the CDR3 is TGTGCCAGCAGTGAAAGAGCGGGGAGCTCCTACAATGAGCAGTTCTTC. Translated: CASSERAGSSYNEQFF.

Concerning this clonotype itself: A read error is possible here, since a much larger clone lies one base away. The chain links TRBV5-5 to TRBJ2-1, with unresolved D. Germline assignment: CDR1 SGHKS and CDR2 YYEKEE (reference sequence). The CDR3 runs to 15 residues. In nucleotides, the CDR3 is TGTGCCAGCAGCGGCGTGCCTTCTACCCCCCATGAGCAGCTCTTC. This sequence encodes CASSGVPSTPHEQLF.

This clonotype was recorded at least ten times. The chain carries TRBV5-1 and TRBJ2-7; 14 positions match TRBD2. With V trimmed by 5 bases and J by 7 bases, 8 bases remained unmatched. The CDR3 runs to 15 residues. Germline CDR1 is SGHRS and CDR2 is YFSETQ. CDR3 residues: CASRRLAGGSEEQYF. The CDR3 region has the DNA TGCGCCAGCAGACGACTAGCGGGAGGGTCAGAAGAGCAGTACTTC.

The chain couples TRBV11-3 to TRBJ2-5, with 14 positions matching TRBD2. The CDR3 has 17 residues. V gave up 5 bases and J gave up 2 bases; unmatched junction bases: 7. CDR1 and CDR2 (germline): SGHNT, YENEEA. The CDR3, as DNA: TGTGCCAGCAGCCTTGGGACTAGCGGGAGTAGTCAAGAGACCCAGTACTTC. This encodes CASSLGTSGSSQETQYF.

This clonotype was found many times. This chain joins TRBV6-5 and TRBJ2-3, with 9 bases identical to TRBD1. Trimming at V came to 6 bases and at J to 6 bases, leaving 7 bases not matched to a gene. Germline V gene data show CDR1 as MNHEY and CDR2 as SVGAGI. The CDR3 has 14 residues. The DNA for the CDR3 is TGTGCCAGCAGCTCCGGACAGGGGACCGATACGCAGTATTTT. Protein product: CASSSGQGTDTQYF.

This chain uses TRBV20-1 with TRBJ1-3; D is ambiguous. The V end lost 4 bases, the J end lost 0 bases, and 19 bases lay between the germline ends. Per the germline V gene, CDR1 is DFQATT and CDR2 is SNEGSKA (reference sequence). The CDR3 extends over 17 amino acids. The CDR3 nucleotides read TGCAGTGCTACCGTTTTGGGGATCTCTGACTCTGGAAACACCATATATTTT. It specifies CSATVLGISDSGNTIYF.

This clonotype was recorded many times. This chain uses TRBV6-1 with TRBJ2-7, with D unclear. With 6 bases removed from V and 4 bases from J, the gap between germline ends came to 10 bases. The CDR3 is 12 amino acids. The germline V gene encodes CDR1 MNHNS and CDR2 SASEGT. The CDR3 region has the DNA TGTGCCAGCAGGATCGGTGGATACGAGCAGTACTTC. Translation gives CASRIGGYEQYF.

V and J are TRBV5-1 and TRBJ2-7; 12 nucleotides agree with TRBD2. With V trimmed by 4 bases and J by 5 bases, 7 bases remained unmatched. Germline V gene data show CDR1 as SGHRS and CDR2 as YFSETQ. The CDR3 is 15 residues long. DNA of the CDR3: TGCGCCAGCAGCCTCCTAGCGGGAGGGCCCAACGAGCAGTACTTC. Protein sequence: CASSLLAGGPNEQYF. The variable domain in full, completed from reference TRBV5-1 and TRBJ2-7, reads KAGVTQTPRYLIKTRGQQVTLSCSPISGHRSVSWYQQTPGQGLQFLFEYFSETQRNKGNFPGRFSGRQFSNSRSEMNVSTLELGDSALYLCASSLLAGGPNEQYFGPGTRLTVT.

This clonotype was found a few times. The chain couples TRBV12-3 or TRBV12-4 to TRBJ2-2; TRBD2 matches at 7 bases. This CDR3 region has 16 residues. Losses at the gene ends were 1 base for V and 6 bases for J; bases not matched to a gene: 8. The CDR3 DNA sequence: TGTGCCAGCAGTTTAGGGTCGGCGGGAGTTGCCGGGGAGCTGTTTTTT. As protein: CASSLGSAGVAGELFF.

In this sample, this clonotype turned up many times. The V gene is TRBV20-1, the J gene TRBJ2-3, with TRBD1 as a possible D gene (6 bases). The CDR3 is made up of 15 amino acids. V lost 1 base and J 2 bases, leaving 13 bases between the germline ends. CDR1 is DFQATT, CDR2 SNEGSKA, per germline (reference sequence). The CDR3 DNA reads as TGCAGTGCTAGAGCCACCACAGGGAACACAGATACGCAGTATTTT. Translated: CSARATTGNTDTQYF.

Relative to its sample, this clonotype is medium-sized. The rearrangement uses TRBV5-1 and TRBJ1-6; possibly TRBD1 for D (5 bases). V was clipped by 2 bases and J by 5 bases, with 14 bases between them. Germline-derived CDR1 and CDR2 are SGHRS and YFSETQ. The CDR3 has 16 amino acids. The CDR3 nucleotides read TGCGCCAGCAGCTTCTACACGGGGCAGGATAATTCACCCCTCCACTTT. The encoded protein is CASSFYTGQDNSPLHF.

The table lists this clonotype with many counts. This chain uses TRBV28 with TRBJ2-7, with a possible D match to TRBD1 (6 bases). The CDR3 spans 12 residues. Germline V CDR1 and CDR2: MDHEN, SYDVKM. For the CDR3, the DNA is TGTGTCTGTGGGGGCGATTCCTACGAGCAGTACTTC. Translated, it gives CVCGGDSYEQYF.